This entry features one T cell receptor beta chain sequence. Data came from immunoSEQ multiplex PCR; TCRdb stores just in-frame clones and leaves some out. The table has about 130,000 clones, approximately 88% seen once. The data are from a study of blood T cell repertoires in COVID-19. Deletions cut 1 base from V and 4 bases from J, with 8 bases between. Germline V gives CDR1 SGHRS, CDR2 YFSETQ. This CDR3 has 13 amino acids. The V call is TRBV5-1, the J call TRBJ1-2; D is unclear. This clonotype was obtained from a young woman who had recovered from COVID-19. The specimen sequenced was peripheral blood. In DNA, the CDR3 is TGCGCCAGCAGCTTGAGCCTCGGCTATGGCTACACCTTC. As protein: CASSLSLGYGYTF.